This T cell receptor beta chain was sequenced during a study of CD8+CD57+ T cells in acquired aplastic anemia. Study-wide background: Sorted CD4+ plus CD8+ cells gave DNA averaging around 3.2 ug.

The template used for profiling TCR beta VDJ and CDR3 was genomic DNA. TCRdb recomputed calls from the reads with MiXCR, one row per CDR3 protein. Of 400,000 to 600,000 distinct CDR3 sequences in the sample, about a third were seen once. Whoever was chosen for sequencing had shown CD8+CD57+ cell expansion by flow cytometry. Acquired aplastic anemia of severe grade affected all patients. About this clonotype itself: Its target is unknown.

The germline V and J ends were trimmed by 7 bases and 2 bases, with 14 bases remaining between them. This CDR3 has 13 residues. The germline V gene has CDR1 SQVTM and CDR2 ANQGSEA. Study-level points and caveats: Around 29 CD8+ CDR3 sequences were shared between patients and controls. The CD8+ Simpson's diversity of patients and controls was not significantly different.

The sample taken for sequencing was sorted CD4+, CD8+, or CD8+CD57+ T cells (not recorded which) from PBMCs. The clonotype was recovered from a human donor with aplastic anemia. The chain is built from TRBV29-1 and TRBJ1-2; D not certain. The CDR3 loop is CSGCRGTNYGYTF. The CDR3, as DNA: TGCAGCGGATGCAGAGGAACGAACTATGGCTACACCTTC.